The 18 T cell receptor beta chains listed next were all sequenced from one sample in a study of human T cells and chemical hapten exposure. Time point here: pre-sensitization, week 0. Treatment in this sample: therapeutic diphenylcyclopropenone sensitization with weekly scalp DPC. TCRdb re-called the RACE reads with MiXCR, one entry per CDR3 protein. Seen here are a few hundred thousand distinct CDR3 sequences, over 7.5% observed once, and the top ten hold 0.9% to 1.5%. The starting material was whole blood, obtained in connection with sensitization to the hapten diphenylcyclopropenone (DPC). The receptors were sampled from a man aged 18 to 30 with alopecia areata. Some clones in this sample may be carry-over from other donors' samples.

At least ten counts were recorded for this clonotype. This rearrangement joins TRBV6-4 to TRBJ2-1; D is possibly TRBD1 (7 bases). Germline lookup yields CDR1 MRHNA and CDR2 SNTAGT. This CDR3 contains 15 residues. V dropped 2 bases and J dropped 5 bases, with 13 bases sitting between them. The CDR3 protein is CASSDGGGEHNEQFF. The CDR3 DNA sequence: TGTGCCAGCAGTGACGGAGGGGGCGAACACAATGAGCAGTTCTTC.

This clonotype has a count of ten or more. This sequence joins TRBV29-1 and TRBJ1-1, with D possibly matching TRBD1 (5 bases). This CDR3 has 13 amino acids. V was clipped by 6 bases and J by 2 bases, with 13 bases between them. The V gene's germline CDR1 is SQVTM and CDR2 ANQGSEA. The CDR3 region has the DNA TGCAGCGTCGCAGGGACCGCAAACACTGAAGCTTTCTTT. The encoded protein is CSVAGTANTEAFF.

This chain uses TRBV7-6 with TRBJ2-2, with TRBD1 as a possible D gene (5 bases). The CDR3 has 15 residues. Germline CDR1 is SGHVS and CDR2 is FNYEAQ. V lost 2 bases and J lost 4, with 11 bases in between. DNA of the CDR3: TGTGCCAGCAGCTTATTCGGCCAGGGCACCGGGGAGCTGTTTTTT. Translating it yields CASSLFGQGTGELFF. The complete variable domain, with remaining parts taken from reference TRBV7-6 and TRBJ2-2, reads GAGVSQSPRYKVTKRGQDVALRCDPISGHVSLYWYRQALGQGPEFLTYFNYEAQQDKSGLPNDRFSAERPEGSISTLTIQRTEQRDSAMYRCASSLFGQGTGELFFGEGSRLTVL.

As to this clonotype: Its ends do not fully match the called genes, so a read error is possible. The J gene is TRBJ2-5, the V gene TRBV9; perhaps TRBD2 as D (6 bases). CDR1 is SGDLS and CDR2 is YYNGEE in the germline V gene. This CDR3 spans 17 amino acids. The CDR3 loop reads CASSPTEVARGLEGPKF. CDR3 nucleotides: TGTGCCAGCAGCCCCACCGAGGTAGCGCGGGGCCTAGAAGGTCCCAAGTTC.

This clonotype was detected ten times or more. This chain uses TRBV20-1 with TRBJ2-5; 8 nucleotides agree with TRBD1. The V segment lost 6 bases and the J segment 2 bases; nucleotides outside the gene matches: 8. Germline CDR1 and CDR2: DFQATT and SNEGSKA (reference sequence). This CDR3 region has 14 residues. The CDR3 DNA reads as TGCAGTGCACGCACAGGGGGGATACAAGAGACCCAGTACTTC. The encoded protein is CSARTGGIQETQYF.

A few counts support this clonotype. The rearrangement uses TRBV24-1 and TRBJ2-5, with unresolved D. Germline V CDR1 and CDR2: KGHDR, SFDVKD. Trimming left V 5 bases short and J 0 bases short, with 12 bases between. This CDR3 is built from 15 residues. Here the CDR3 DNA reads TGTGCCACCAGTGCCCCTTCGGAGTACCAAGAGACCCAGTACTTC. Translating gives CATSAPSEYQETQYF.

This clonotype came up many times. DNA for the CDR3: TGCGCCAGCAGTCAACCCTCTCGGGGGGCCAGGAATGAGCAGTTCTTC. Protein product: CASSQPSRGARNEQFF. V usage is TRBV4-1 and J usage is TRBJ2-1, with D possibly matching TRBD2 (7 bases). This CDR3 comprises 16 residues. V was pared by 6 bases and J by 7 bases, with 22 bases between. Looked up from germline, CDR1 is MGHRA and CDR2 is YSYEKL.

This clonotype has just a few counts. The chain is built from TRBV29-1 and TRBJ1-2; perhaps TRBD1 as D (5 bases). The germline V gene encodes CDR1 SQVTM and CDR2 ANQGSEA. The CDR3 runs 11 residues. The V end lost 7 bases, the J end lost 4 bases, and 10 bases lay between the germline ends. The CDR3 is CSGGTAYGYTF. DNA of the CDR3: TGCAGCGGGGGGACGGCCTATGGCTACACCTTC.

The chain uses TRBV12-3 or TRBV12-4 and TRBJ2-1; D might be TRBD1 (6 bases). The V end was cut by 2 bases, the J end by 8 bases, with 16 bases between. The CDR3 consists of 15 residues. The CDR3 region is CASSLPQGKQDEQFF. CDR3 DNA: TGTGCCAGCAGTTTACCCCAGGGGAAGCAAGATGAGCAGTTCTTC.

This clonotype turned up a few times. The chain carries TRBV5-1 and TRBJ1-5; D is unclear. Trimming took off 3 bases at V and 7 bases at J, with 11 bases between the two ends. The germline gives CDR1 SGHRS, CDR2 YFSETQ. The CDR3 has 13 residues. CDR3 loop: CASSSEPAQPQHF. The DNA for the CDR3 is TGCGCCAGCAGCTCCGAACCAGCGCAGCCCCAGCATTTT. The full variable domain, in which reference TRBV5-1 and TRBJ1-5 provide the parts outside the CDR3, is KAGVTQTPRYLIKTRGQQVTLSCSPISGHRSVSWYQQTPGQGLQFLFEYFSETQRNKGNFPGRFSGRQFSNSRSEMNVSTLELGDSALYLCASSSEPAQPQHFGDGTRLSIL.

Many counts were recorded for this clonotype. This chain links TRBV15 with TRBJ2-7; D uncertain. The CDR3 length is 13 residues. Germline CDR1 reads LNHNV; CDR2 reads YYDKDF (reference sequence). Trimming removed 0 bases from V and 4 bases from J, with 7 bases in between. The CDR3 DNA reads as TGTGCCACCAGCAGAGAGGTGGGTTACGAGCAGTACGTC. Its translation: CATSREVGYEQYV.

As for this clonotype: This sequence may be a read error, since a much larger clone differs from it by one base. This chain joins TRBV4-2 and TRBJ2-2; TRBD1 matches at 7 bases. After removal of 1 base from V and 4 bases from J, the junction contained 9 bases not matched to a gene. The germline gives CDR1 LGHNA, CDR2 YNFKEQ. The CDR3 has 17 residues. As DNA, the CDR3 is TGTGCCAGCAGCCAAGTCGGAAAGGGGGCTATCACCGGGGAGCTGTTTTTT. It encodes CASSQVGKGAITGELFF.

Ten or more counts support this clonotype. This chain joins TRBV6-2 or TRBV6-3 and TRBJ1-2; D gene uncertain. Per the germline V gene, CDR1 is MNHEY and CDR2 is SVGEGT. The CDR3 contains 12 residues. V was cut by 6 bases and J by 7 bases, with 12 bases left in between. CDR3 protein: CASSYDWRGYTF. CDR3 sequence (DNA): TGTGCCAGCAGCTACGACTGGCGTGGCTACACCTTC.

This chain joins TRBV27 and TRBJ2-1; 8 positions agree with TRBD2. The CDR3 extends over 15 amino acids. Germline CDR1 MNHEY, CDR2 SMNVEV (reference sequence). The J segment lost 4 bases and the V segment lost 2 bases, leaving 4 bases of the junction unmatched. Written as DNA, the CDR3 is TGTGCCAGCAGTTTAACGGGGGGGCCGTACAATGAGCAGTTCTTC. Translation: CASSLTGGPYNEQFF.

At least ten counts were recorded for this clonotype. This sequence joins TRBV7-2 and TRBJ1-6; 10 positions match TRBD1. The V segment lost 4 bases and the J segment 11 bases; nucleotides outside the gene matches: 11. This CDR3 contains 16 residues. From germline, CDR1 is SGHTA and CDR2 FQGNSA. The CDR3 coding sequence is TGTGCCAGCAGCTCACCCGGACAGGGGGTAATGGCACCCCTCCACTTT. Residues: CASSSPGQGVMAPLHF.

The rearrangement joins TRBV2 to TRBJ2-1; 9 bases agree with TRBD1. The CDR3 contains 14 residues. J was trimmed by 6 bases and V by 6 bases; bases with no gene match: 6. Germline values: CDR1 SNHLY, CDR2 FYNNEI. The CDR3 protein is CASSRDRVPNEQFF. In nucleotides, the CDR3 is TGTGCCAGCAGCCGGGACAGGGTTCCCAATGAGCAGTTCTTC.

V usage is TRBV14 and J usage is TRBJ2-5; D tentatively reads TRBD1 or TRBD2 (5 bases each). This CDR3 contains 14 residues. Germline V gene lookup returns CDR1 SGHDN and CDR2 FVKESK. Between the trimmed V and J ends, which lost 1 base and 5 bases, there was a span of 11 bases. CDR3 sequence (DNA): TGTGCCAGCAGCCAAGTACGGGGCGCTGAGACCCAGTACTTC. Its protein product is CASSQVRGAETQYF. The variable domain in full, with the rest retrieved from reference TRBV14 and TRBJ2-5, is EAGVTQFPSHSVIEKGQTVTLRCDPISGHDNLYWYRRVMGKEIKFLLHFVKESKQDESGMPNNRFLAERTGGTYSTLKVQPAELEDSGVYFCASSQVRGAETQYFGPGTRLLVL.

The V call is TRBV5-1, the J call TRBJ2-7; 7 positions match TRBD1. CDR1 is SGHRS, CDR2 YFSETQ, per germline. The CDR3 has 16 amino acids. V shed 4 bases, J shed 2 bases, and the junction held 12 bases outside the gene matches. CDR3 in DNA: TGCGCCAGCAGCCCAGCCCGGGACAGTCGAACCTACGAGCAGTACTTC. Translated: CASSPARDSRTYEQYF.